This T cell receptor beta chain emerged from a study of blood T cell repertoires in COVID-19. Study-wide context: There were acute and convalescent COVID-19 samples, and they came from the United States, Italy and Spain. T cells, B-cell-depleted T cells, or PBMCs supplied cDNA or gDNA.

Original handling: Amplification of reference gene primers was used by the study to estimate nucleated cell counts. Using immunoSEQ multiplex PCR, the repertoire was profiled, and TCRdb retains in-frame clones only, with some absent. V and J calls and clone size are given by that table; D and trimming were obtained from the DNA. The sample contains 75,000 to 95,000 clones, approximately 90% of which appear only once. There are 14 residues in the CDR3. With 7 bases clipped from V and 1 base from J, the junction kept 6 bases outside the gene matches. Germline loops: CDR1 SGDLS, CDR2 YYNGEE. J is TRBJ1-1 and V is TRBV9; TRBD1 agrees at 8 bases. The sequence was obtained from a man between 60 and 75 years old with acute or convalescent COVID-19. The sample consisted of peripheral blood. CDR3 DNA: TGTGCCAGCGCGAAGACAGGGGCGAACACTGAAGCTTTCTTT. Translating gives CASAKTGANTEAFF.